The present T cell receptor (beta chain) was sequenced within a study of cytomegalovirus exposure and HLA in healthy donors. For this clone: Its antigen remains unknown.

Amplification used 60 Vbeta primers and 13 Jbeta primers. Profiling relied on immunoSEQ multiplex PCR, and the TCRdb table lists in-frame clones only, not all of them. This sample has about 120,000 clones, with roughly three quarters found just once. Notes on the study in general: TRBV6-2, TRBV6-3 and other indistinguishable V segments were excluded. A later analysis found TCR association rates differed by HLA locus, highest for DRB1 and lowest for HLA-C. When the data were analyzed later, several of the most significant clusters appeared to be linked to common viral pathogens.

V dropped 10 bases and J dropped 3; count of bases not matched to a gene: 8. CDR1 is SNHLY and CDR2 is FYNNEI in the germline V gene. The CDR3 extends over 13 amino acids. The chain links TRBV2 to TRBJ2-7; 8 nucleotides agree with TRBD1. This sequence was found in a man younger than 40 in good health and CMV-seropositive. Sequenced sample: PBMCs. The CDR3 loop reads CATQGARYYEQYF. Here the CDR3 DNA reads TGTGCCACCCAGGGGGCGCGGTACTACGAGCAGTACTTC.